The T cell receptor (beta chain) described here comes from a study of cytomegalovirus exposure and HLA in healthy donors. V gave up 6 bases and J gave up 0 bases; unmatched junction bases: 5. The germline gives CDR1 MNHEY, CDR2 SMNVEV (reference sequence). CDR3 length: 15 residues. The PCR used 60 Vbeta and 13 Jbeta primers. The data were produced by immunoSEQ multiplex PCR, yet TCRdb's version contains in-frame clones alone and is incomplete. This sample has 150,000 or so clones; about two thirds occur once, and the top ten carry around 2.3%. Study results and caveats: Serostatus for CMV was the only available immune exposure information. In a later analysis, V- and J-gene trimming of beta chains associated with a DCLRE1C missense variant, replicated independently.

Remarks on this clone: Antigen: not known.

The sequence came from a human donor in good health. The chain joins TRBV27 to TRBJ1-5; 7 bases agree with TRBD1. The sample was PBMCs. CDR3 sequence (DNA): TGTGCCAGCAGGCGACAGGGAAATAGCAATCAGCCCCAGCATTTT. Protein: CASRRQGNSNQPQHF.